The T cell receptor beta chain under discussion was sequenced for a study of human T cells and chemical hapten exposure. TCRdb analysed the RACE reads with MiXCR anew, one entry per CDR3 protein. Of 350,000 to 400,000 distinct CDR3 sequences listed, around 6% were seen once; the top ten hold around 6%. V dropped 2 bases and J dropped 4 bases, with 18 bases sitting between them. The CDR3 is made up of 16 amino acids. Germline V lookup: CDR1 SGHKS, CDR2 YYEKEE (reference sequence). In this sample, this clonotype turned up many times. Time point specified: patch test 2, 6 weeks after DPC sensitization. Described treatment: therapeutic diphenylcyclopropenone sensitization with weekly scalp DPC.

This specimen consisted of whole blood, obtained in connection with sensitization to the hapten diphenylcyclopropenone (DPC). This rearrangement joins TRBV5-5 to TRBJ2-5; tentatively, D is TRBD2 (7 bases). The TCR was taken from a young woman with alopecia areata. Some clones in this sample may be carry-over from other donors' samples. The CDR3 sequence: CASSLIVGGALETQYF. The CDR3 DNA sequence: TGTGCCAGCAGCTTAATTGTAGGGGGGGCCCTAGAGACCCAGTACTTC.